This entry describes one T cell receptor (beta chain). The source of the sample is a study of blood T cell repertoires in COVID-19. Study-wide background: PBMCs, B-cell-depleted T cells, or T cells were the source of the cDNA or gDNA that made up the material.

Between the trimmed V and J ends, which lost 5 bases and 7 bases, there was a span of 11 bases. There are 12 residues in the CDR3. Germline values: CDR1 LGHDT, CDR2 YNNKEL (reference sequence). Data came from immunoSEQ multiplex PCR; TCRdb stores just in-frame clones and leaves some out. The table has 150,000 to 200,000 clones, 90% seen once; the top ten hold around 0.63%. This clonotype was obtained from a man aged 50-60 years with acute or convalescent COVID-19. Source material: peripheral blood. J is TRBJ1-2 and V is TRBV3-1 (or the pseudogene TRBV3-2); D gene ambiguous. The CDR3 sequence: CASSGRSGGYTF. The CDR3 DNA is TGTGCCAGCAGCGGCCGAAGTGGTGGCTACACCTTC.